The rows below give T cell receptor beta chains drawn from one sample of a study of blood T cell repertoires in COVID-19. Here immunoSEQ multiplex PCR was the method, and the copy in TCRdb shows in-frame clones only, minus some. The sample contains 150,000 to 200,000 clones, roughly 84% of which appear only once. Sequenced input: PBMCs or T cells enriched from blood (not recorded which). These receptors came from a woman younger than 45 who had been exposed to COVID-19. Each CDR3 is given with its conserved first and last residue. The order of the fields is J gene, D gene, clone size, V gene, CDR3 protein, CDR3 DNA. D genes are given only for firm matches. The listing skips clone size in some rows; elsewhere it reads once, few, many or a size class.

j_call: TRBJ2-1; d_call: TRBD2; clone_size: .; v_call: TRBV30; cdr3_aa: CAWRERGGEDEQFF; cdr3_nt: TGTGCCTGGAGAGAGCGGGGGGGCGAGGATGAGCAGTTCTTC
j_call: TRBJ1-2; d_call: TRBD1; clone_size: once; v_call: TRBV7-9; cdr3_aa: CASSSRQGAGGYTF; cdr3_nt: TGTGCCAGCAGCAGTAGACAGGGGGCGGGCGGCTACACCTTC
j_call: TRBJ1-1; d_call: .; clone_size: .; v_call: TRBV5-1; cdr3_aa: CASSQEAGRGTEAFF; cdr3_nt: TGCGCCAGCAGCCAAGAGGCGGGCAGGGGCACTGAAGCTTTCTTT
j_call: TRBJ1-4; d_call: .; clone_size: few; v_call: TRBV1; cdr3_aa: CTSSQEGRGWTNEKLFF; cdr3_nt: TGCACCAGCAGCCAAGAGGGCAGGGGTTGGACTAATGAAAAACTGTTTTTT
j_call: TRBJ2-7; d_call: .; clone_size: .; v_call: TRBV5-4; cdr3_aa: CASSLGSGFGEQYF; cdr3_nt: TGTGCCAGCAGCTTGGGGAGTGGGTTCGGCGAGCAGTACTTC
j_call: TRBJ2-1; d_call: TRBD1; clone_size: .; v_call: TRBV6-2/TRBV6-3; cdr3_aa: CASSYWGQDNEQFF; cdr3_nt: TGTGCCAGCAGTTACTGGGGACAGGACAATGAGCAGTTCTTC
j_call: TRBJ1-6; d_call: .; clone_size: few; v_call: TRBV10-1; cdr3_aa: CASSVGKTNSPLHF; cdr3_nt: TGCGCCAGCAGCGTCGGGAAGACCAATTCACCCCTCCACTTT
j_call: TRBJ2-3; d_call: .; clone_size: .; v_call: TRBV5-4; cdr3_aa: CASTLDFSTDTQYF; cdr3_nt: TGTGCCAGCACCCTAGACTTCAGCACAGATACGCAGTATTTT
j_call: TRBJ2-3; d_call: .; clone_size: once; v_call: TRBV2; cdr3_aa: CASSVSLSDTQYF; cdr3_nt: TGTGCCAGCAGTGTGAGTTTGTCAGATACGCAGTATTTT
j_call: TRBJ2-6; d_call: .; clone_size: .; v_call: TRBV2; cdr3_aa: CAQADPNSGANVLTF; cdr3_nt: TGTGCACAAGCGGACCCAAACTCTGGGGCCAACGTCCTGACTTTC
j_call: TRBJ1-1; d_call: .; clone_size: few; v_call: TRBV6-5; cdr3_aa: CASSFLGGRTEAFF; cdr3_nt: TGTGCCAGCAGTTTCCTAGGAGGGAGGACTGAAGCTTTCTTT
j_call: TRBJ2-2; d_call: .; clone_size: .; v_call: TRBV9; cdr3_aa: CASSVAGHPGELFF; cdr3_nt: TGTGCCAGCAGCGTAGCTGGACATCCCGGGGAGCTGTTTTTT
j_call: TRBJ2-1; d_call: TRBD2; clone_size: .; v_call: TRBV2; cdr3_aa: CASSERLPSGGAYEQFF; cdr3_nt: TGTGCCAGCAGTGAACGGCTGCCTAGCGGGGGGGCCTATGAGCAGTTCTTC
j_call: TRBJ1-4; d_call: TRBD1; clone_size: .; v_call: TRBV5-4; cdr3_aa: CASSWGTGTNEKLFF; cdr3_nt: TGTGCCAGCAGCTGGGGGACAGGGACAAATGAAAAACTGTTTTTT
j_call: TRBJ2-7; d_call: .; clone_size: .; v_call: TRBV11-2; cdr3_aa: CASSLGPGYEQYF; cdr3_nt: TGTGCCAGCAGCTTAGGTCCGGGGTACGAGCAGTACTTC
j_call: TRBJ2-7; d_call: TRBD2; clone_size: .; v_call: TRBV6-5; cdr3_aa: CASSSGLVLEQYF; cdr3_nt: TGTGCCAGCAGTTCCGGACTAGTCCTCGAGCAGTACTTC
j_call: TRBJ2-7; d_call: TRBD2; clone_size: .; v_call: TRBV5-1; cdr3_aa: CASSPLSGGTYEQYF; cdr3_nt: TGCGCCAGCAGCCCCCTTTCGGGGGGTACCTACGAGCAGTACTTC
j_call: TRBJ2-2; d_call: TRBD2; clone_size: .; v_call: TRBV9; cdr3_aa: CAPRGTSGGSNTGELFF; cdr3_nt: TGTGCCCCCAGGGGGACTAGCGGGGGCTCGAACACCGGGGAGCTGTTTTTT
j_call: TRBJ1-5; d_call: .; clone_size: .; v_call: TRBV19; cdr3_aa: CASSIGGYKPQHF; cdr3_nt: TGTGCCAGTAGCATCGGAGGGTATAAGCCCCAGCATTTT
j_call: TRBJ2-1; d_call: TRBD2; clone_size: .; v_call: TRBV5-1; cdr3_aa: CASSLGSSSGEPMGQFF; cdr3_nt: TGCGCCAGCAGCTTGGGTTCTTCTAGCGGGGAGCCCATGGGGCAGTTCTTC
j_call: TRBJ2-1; d_call: .; clone_size: .; v_call: TRBV7-2; cdr3_aa: CASSLVAHSYNEQFF; cdr3_nt: TGTGCCAGCAGCTTGGTGGCCCACTCCTACAATGAGCAGTTCTTC
j_call: TRBJ1-4; d_call: .; clone_size: few; v_call: TRBV5-6; cdr3_aa: CASSGEPRSGKLFF; cdr3_nt: TGTGCCAGCAGCGGGGAGCCCAGGTCGGGAAAACTGTTTTTT
j_call: TRBJ1-3; d_call: TRBD1; clone_size: once; v_call: TRBV7-6; cdr3_aa: CASSPTGRGNTIYF; cdr3_nt: TGTGCCAGCAGCCCGACAGGGCGGGGAAACACCATATATTTT
j_call: TRBJ1-2; d_call: .; clone_size: .; v_call: TRBV29-1; cdr3_aa: CSVLGGAPNYGYTF; cdr3_nt: TGCAGCGTCCTCGGGGGGGCTCCGAACTATGGCTACACCTTC
j_call: TRBJ1-5; d_call: .; clone_size: .; v_call: TRBV6-5; cdr3_aa: CASSFYRGSNQPQHF; cdr3_nt: TGTGCCAGCAGTTTCTACCGAGGTAGCAATCAGCCCCAGCATTTT
j_call: TRBJ1-2; d_call: TRBD1; clone_size: .; v_call: TRBV7-2; cdr3_aa: CASSLDSGQGLYGYTF; cdr3_nt: TGTGCCAGCAGCTTAGATTCGGGACAGGGACTCTATGGCTACACCTTC
j_call: TRBJ1-6; d_call: TRBD1; clone_size: .; v_call: TRBV5-1; cdr3_aa: CASTDRDYNSPLHF; cdr3_nt: TGCGCCAGCACCGACAGGGACTATAATTCACCCCTCCACTTT
j_call: TRBJ1-3; d_call: TRBD1; clone_size: once; v_call: TRBV9; cdr3_aa: CASSLRDRSSGNTIYF; cdr3_nt: TGTGCCAGCAGCCTCCGGGACAGGTCCTCTGGAAACACCATATATTTT
j_call: TRBJ1-1; d_call: .; clone_size: .; v_call: TRBV5-1; cdr3_aa: CASSLAAGTEAFF; cdr3_nt: TGCGCCAGCAGCTTGGCTGCAGGCACTGAAGCTTTCTTT
j_call: TRBJ2-3; d_call: .; clone_size: .; v_call: TRBV7-9; cdr3_aa: CASSLRTGPQEDTQYF; cdr3_nt: TGTGCCAGCAGCTTACGAACCGGCCCCCAGGAAGATACGCAGTATTTT
j_call: TRBJ1-1; d_call: TRBD1; clone_size: .; v_call: TRBV19; cdr3_aa: CASSIDGDRGHHTEAFF; cdr3_nt: TGTGCCAGTAGTATAGATGGGGACAGGGGGCATCACACTGAAGCTTTCTTT
j_call: TRBJ1-2; d_call: .; clone_size: .; v_call: TRBV27; cdr3_aa: CASSSGYGYTF; cdr3_nt: TGTGCCAGCAGTTCCGGGTATGGCTACACCTTC
j_call: TRBJ1-4; d_call: TRBD1; clone_size: once; v_call: TRBV19; cdr3_aa: CASSIGTATNEKLFF; cdr3_nt: TGTGCCAGTAGTATCGGGACAGCAACTAATGAAAAACTGTTTTTT
j_call: TRBJ1-4; d_call: .; clone_size: .; v_call: TRBV27; cdr3_aa: CASGLGGLATKLFF; cdr3_nt: TGTGCCAGTGGGCTGGGGGGTCTAGCGACTAAACTGTTTTTT
j_call: TRBJ1-3; d_call: TRBD1; clone_size: .; v_call: TRBV4-1; cdr3_aa: CASSPSPTGGSGNTIYF; cdr3_nt: TGCGCCAGCAGCCCCTCCCCAACAGGGGGTTCTGGAAACACCATATATTTT
j_call: TRBJ2-7; d_call: .; clone_size: .; v_call: TRBV19; cdr3_aa: CASSIGNPRAGLGEQYF; cdr3_nt: TGTGCCAGTAGTATTGGGAACCCCCGGGCGGGATTAGGCGAGCAGTACTTC
j_call: TRBJ1-1; d_call: .; clone_size: .; v_call: TRBV19; cdr3_aa: CASRISMNTEAFF; cdr3_nt: TGTGCCAGTAGAATTAGTATGAACACTGAAGCTTTCTTT
j_call: TRBJ2-1; d_call: .; clone_size: .; v_call: TRBV2; cdr3_aa: CASCASLTYNEQFF; cdr3_nt: TGTGCCAGTTGTGCTAGCCTCACCTACAATGAGCAGTTCTTC
j_call: TRBJ1-4; d_call: TRBD1; clone_size: .; v_call: TRBV5-4; cdr3_aa: CASSFQGVGEKLFF; cdr3_nt: TGTGCCAGCAGCTTCCAGGGGGTGGGAGAAAAACTGTTTTTT
j_call: TRBJ1-5; d_call: .; clone_size: .; v_call: TRBV27; cdr3_aa: CASSAATGSGNQPQHF; cdr3_nt: TGTGCCAGCAGTGCCGCGACAGGTAGCGGGAATCAGCCCCAGCATTTT
j_call: TRBJ1-1; d_call: .; clone_size: .; v_call: TRBV6-5; cdr3_aa: CASRFSFLDEAFF; cdr3_nt: TGTGCCAGCAGATTTAGCTTCTTAGATGAAGCTTTCTTT
j_call: TRBJ2-2; d_call: .; clone_size: .; v_call: TRBV5-4; cdr3_aa: CASSLTGSDTGELFF; cdr3_nt: TGTGCCAGCAGTTTGACAGGCTCGGACACCGGGGAGCTGTTTTTT